These T cell receptor beta chains were read from a single sample in a study of response to subunit inactivated influenza vaccine. One entry per CDR3 protein results from TCRdb running MiXCR on the RT-PCR reads. The sample carries around 600,000 distinct CDR3 sequences, around 11% recorded once. This same sample was also taken into another study, of T cells expressing NK-cell markers.

This material consisted of PBMCs from blood, taken on the day of vaccination. These receptors were obtained from a man aged 45 to 65 who received an inactivated influenza vaccine. Each CDR3 is given without its conserved first and last residue.

>TRBV18|TRBJ2-2
ASSPRGSTGELF
>TRBV20-1|TRBJ2-1
SATQPTGGSYNEQF
>TRBV11-2|TRBJ2-5
ASSRTAAQETQY
>TRBV20-1|TRBJ2-3
SATSGGTDTQY
>TRBV4-1|TRBJ1-3
ASSQDRPWGGNTIY
>TRBV5-6|TRBJ1-2
ASSRDRSSGYT
>TRBV5-5|TRBJ2-5
ASSRPGQGLYETQY
>TRBV29-1|TRBJ1-6
SVWPPAGNSPLH
>TRBV27|TRBJ2-2
ASSLTRGSGELF
>TRBV2|TRBJ1-1
ASSPGPRAEAF
>TRBV5-1|TRBJ2-3
ASRISTDTQY
>TRBV7-8|TRBJ2-3
ASSGRILAGGGADTQY
>TRBV11-2|TRBJ2-1
ASSLVSHGTTKYNEQF
>TRBV29-1|TRBJ2-1
SVANRGLSSYNEQF
>TRBV12-3/TRBV12-4|TRBJ1-5
ASSFGPGEYSNQPQH
>TRBV18|TRBJ2-7
ASSPLQEGPYEQY
>TRBV27|TRBJ1-5
ASSLSGYRGSTLNRNQPQH
>TRBV4-1|TRBJ2-5
ASSRGLAGGPETQY
>TRBV12-3/TRBV12-4|TRBJ1-5
ASSIQSQPQH
>TRBV28|TRBJ2-7
ASSALGQGGSYEQY
>TRBV7-9|TRBJ2-7
ASSPGLRGIEQY
>TRBV20-1|TRBJ2-2
SARDLRKDTGELF
>TRBV10-3|TRBJ2-2
AISSATGQGTGELF
>TRBV5-5|TRBJ1-4
ASSLPGQGGEKLF
>TRBV20-1|TRBJ2-1
SARDMAGGGEEQF
>TRBV4-1|TRBJ2-1
ASSNGLAGANYNEQF
>TRBV5-5|TRBJ2-7
ASSPDASGRVYEQY
>TRBV5-1|TRBJ1-1
ASKQGVGDTEAF
>TRBV28|TRBJ2-1
ASKPTGGAYNEQF
>TRBV4-3|TRBJ2-1
ASSQDLLMASEQF
>TRBV6-2/TRBV6-3|TRBJ2-1
ASSRTAAYNEQF
>TRBV6-2/TRBV6-3|TRBJ1-1
ASSYGGLDTEAF
>TRBV7-3|TRBJ2-1
ASSPWGLNEQF
>TRBV29-1|TRBJ1-1
SVSYGTGSTEAF
>TRBV5-1|TRBJ2-5
ASSSWTVQETQY
>TRBV4-2|TRBJ2-1
ASNRPQTGEQF
>TRBV4-2|TRBJ1-6
ASSQEAGTSYNSPLH
>TRBV20-1|TRBJ2-3
SALERGAGDTQY
>TRBV28|TRBJ1-5
ASRITGTGVAQPQH
>TRBV6-1|TRBJ2-7
ASSRRQGEGEQY
>TRBV14|TRBJ2-3
ASSPFQGGGSTDTQY
>TRBV20-1|TRBJ2-7
SALSGSSYEQY
>TRBV7-2|TRBJ2-1
ASSYATGYNEQF
>TRBV6-2/TRBV6-3|TRBJ1-2
ASSSRGLWDYT
>TRBV12-3/TRBV12-4|TRBJ2-7
ASRSRDRGYEQY
>TRBV9|TRBJ1-6
ASSVSGIDSPLH
>TRBV10-3|TRBJ1-6
AISEDDSSPLH
>TRBV5-4|TRBJ2-2
ASSLALGRAAGELF
>TRBV29-1|TRBJ2-7
SVTNRDREANEQY
>TRBV12-3/TRBV12-4|TRBJ2-1
ASSLYLGASGGQF
>TRBV5-1|TRBJ2-4
ASSLGGPGNIQY